This T cell receptor beta chain was observed in a study of T cells in Graves' hyperthyroidism and ophthalmopathy. This clonotype was detected ten times or more. RNA transcripts yielded amplified TCR beta CDR3 regions. First-round RT-PCR with HTBI primers amplified the TCR CDR3 region. MiXCR, run by TCRdb on the multiplex PCR reads, gives a single entry per CDR3 protein. The sample has 700,000 or so distinct CDR3 sequences; roughly 15% are singletons. Criteria for exclusion of patients were uncontrolled infection, other autoimmune disease, pregnancy or lactation. Specimen: blood. The TCR was taken from a man younger than 35 with Graves' hyperthyroidism.

CDR3 sequence: CASSRTGGAEYEQYF. CDR3 DNA: TGTGCCAGCAGCAGGACAGGGGGCGCAGAGTACGAGCAGTACTTC. The chain carries TRBV7-9 and TRBJ2-7; 11 positions match TRBD1. The length of the CDR3 is 15 residues. V shed 5 bases and J 4 bases; nucleotides not matched to a gene: 7. The germline V gene has CDR1 SEHNR and CDR2 FQNEAQ (reference sequence).